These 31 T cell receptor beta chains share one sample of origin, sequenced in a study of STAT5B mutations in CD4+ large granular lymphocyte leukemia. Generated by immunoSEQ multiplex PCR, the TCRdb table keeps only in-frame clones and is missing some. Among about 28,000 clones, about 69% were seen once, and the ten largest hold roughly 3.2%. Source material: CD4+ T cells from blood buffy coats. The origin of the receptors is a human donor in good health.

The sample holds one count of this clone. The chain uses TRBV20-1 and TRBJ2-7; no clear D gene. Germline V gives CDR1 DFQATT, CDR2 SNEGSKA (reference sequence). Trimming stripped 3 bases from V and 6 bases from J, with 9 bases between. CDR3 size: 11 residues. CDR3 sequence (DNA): TGCAGTGCTAGGGTTACTACCGAGCAGTACTTC. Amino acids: CSARVTTEQYF.

CDR3 sequence (DNA): TGTGCCAGCAGTGGGACACAGGGGGCTCTGATCTCCTACGAGCAGTACTTC. It translates to CASSGTQGALISYEQYF. This chain connects TRBV27 to TRBJ2-7; 9 bases agree with TRBD1. The CDR3 extends over 17 amino acids. V lost 5 bases and J lost 0; bases outside the gene matches: 11. Germline CDR1 and CDR2: MNHEY and SMNVEV (reference sequence).

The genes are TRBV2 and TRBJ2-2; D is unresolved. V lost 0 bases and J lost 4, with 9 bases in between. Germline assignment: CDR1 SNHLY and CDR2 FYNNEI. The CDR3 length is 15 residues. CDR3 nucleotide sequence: TGTGCCAGCAGTGAAGCAAGGTCGTCCACCGGGGAGCTGTTTTTT. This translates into CASSEARSSTGELFF.

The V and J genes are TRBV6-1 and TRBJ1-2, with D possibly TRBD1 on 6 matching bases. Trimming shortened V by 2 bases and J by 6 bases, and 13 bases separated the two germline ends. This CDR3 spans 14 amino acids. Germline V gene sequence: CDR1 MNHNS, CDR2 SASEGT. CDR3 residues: CASSENRGRNGYTF. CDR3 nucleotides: TGTGCCAGCAGTGAAAACCGGGGGCGTAATGGCTACACCTTC.

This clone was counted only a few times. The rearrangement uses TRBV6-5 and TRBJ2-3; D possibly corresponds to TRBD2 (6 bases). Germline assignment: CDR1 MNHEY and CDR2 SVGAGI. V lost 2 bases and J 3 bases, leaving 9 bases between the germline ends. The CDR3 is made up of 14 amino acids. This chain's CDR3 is CASSYDRETDTQYF. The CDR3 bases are TGTGCCAGCAGTTACGACCGGGAGACAGATACGCAGTATTTT.

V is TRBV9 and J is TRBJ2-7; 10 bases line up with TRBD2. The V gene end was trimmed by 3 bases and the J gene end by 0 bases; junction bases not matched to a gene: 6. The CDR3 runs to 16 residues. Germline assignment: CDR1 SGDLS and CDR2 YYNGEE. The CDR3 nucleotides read TGTGCCAGCAGCGCAACTAGCGGGGATTCCTCCTACGAGCAGTACTTC. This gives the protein CASSATSGDSSYEQYF.

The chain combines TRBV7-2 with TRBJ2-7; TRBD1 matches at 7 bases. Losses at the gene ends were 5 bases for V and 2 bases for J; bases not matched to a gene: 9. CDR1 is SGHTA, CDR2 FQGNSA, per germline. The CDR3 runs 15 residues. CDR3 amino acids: CASSLYDRVPYEQYF. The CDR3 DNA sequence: TGTGCCAGCAGCCTCTACGACAGGGTGCCCTACGAGCAGTACTTC.

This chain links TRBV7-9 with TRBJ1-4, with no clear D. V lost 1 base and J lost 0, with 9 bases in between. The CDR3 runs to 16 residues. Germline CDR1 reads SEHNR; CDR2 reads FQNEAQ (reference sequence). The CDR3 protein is CASSLGAGATNEKLFF. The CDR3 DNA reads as TGTGCCAGCAGCTTAGGGGCAGGAGCAACTAATGAAAAACTGTTTTTT.

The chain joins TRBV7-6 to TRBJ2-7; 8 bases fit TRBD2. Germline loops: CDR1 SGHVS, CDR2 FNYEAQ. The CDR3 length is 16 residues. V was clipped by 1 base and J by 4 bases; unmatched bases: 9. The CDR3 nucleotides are TGTGCCAGCAGCTTAGGAACCCCGGGAGGGACTTACGAGCAGTACTTC. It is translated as CASSLGTPGGTYEQYF. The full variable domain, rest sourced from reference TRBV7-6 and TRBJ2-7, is GAGVSQSPRYKVTKRGQDVALRCDPISGHVSLYWYRQALGQGPEFLTYFNYEAQQDKSGLPNDRFSAERPEGSISTLTIQRTEQRDSAMYRCASSLGTPGGTYEQYFGPGTRLTVT.

CDR3 DNA: TGTGCCAGCAGTTACGAGGGGTTAAGCAATCAGCCCCAGCATTTT. It is translated as CASSYEGLSNQPQHF. V and J are TRBV6-6 and TRBJ1-5; D perhaps matches TRBD1 (5 bases). This CDR3 spans 15 amino acids. The germline V gene encodes CDR1 MNHNY and CDR2 SVGAGI (reference sequence). V was shortened by 2 bases and J by 1 base, with 9 bases between the two germline ends.

The CDR3 sequence: CASSRFSHGGWGNTGELFF. The CDR3 DNA reads as TGCGCCAGCAGCCGTTTTTCCCACGGGGGATGGGGGAACACCGGGGAGCTGTTTTTT. The chain couples TRBV5-1 to TRBJ2-2; D is perhaps TRBD2 (6 bases). V was pared by 4 bases and J by 1 base, with 23 bases between. Germline V gives CDR1 SGHRS, CDR2 YFSETQ. The CDR3 consists of 19 residues.

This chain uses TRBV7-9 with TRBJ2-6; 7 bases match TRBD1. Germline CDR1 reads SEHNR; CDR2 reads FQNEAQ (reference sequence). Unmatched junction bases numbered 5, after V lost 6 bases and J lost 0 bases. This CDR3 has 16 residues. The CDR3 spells CASRLQGSSGANVLTF. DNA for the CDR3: TGTGCCAGCAGACTACAGGGGTCCTCTGGGGCCAACGTCCTGACTTTC.

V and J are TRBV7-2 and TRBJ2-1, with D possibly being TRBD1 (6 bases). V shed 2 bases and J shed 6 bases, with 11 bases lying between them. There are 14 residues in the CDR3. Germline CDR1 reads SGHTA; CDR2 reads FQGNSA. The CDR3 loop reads CASSLPGVANEQFF. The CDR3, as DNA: TGTGCCAGCAGCTTACCAGGGGTGGCCAATGAGCAGTTCTTC.

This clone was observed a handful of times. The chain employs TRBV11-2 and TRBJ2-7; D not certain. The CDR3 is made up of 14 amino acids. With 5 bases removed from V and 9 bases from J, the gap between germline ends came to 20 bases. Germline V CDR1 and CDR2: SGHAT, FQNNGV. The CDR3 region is CASSVSLGLAAQYF. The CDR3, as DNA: TGTGCCAGCAGCGTGAGTCTGGGTTTGGCGGCGCAGTACTTC.

The CDR3 coding sequence is TGTGCCAGCAGTCCGATCGTGAAACGGGGTGAGCAGTTCTTC. Its translation is CASSPIVKRGEQFF. The gene calls are TRBV27 and TRBJ2-1; a weak D match, TRBD2 (5 bases). Deletions cut 5 bases from V and 9 bases from J, with 17 bases between. The CDR3 contains 14 residues. From germline, CDR1 is MNHEY and CDR2 SMNVEV (reference sequence).

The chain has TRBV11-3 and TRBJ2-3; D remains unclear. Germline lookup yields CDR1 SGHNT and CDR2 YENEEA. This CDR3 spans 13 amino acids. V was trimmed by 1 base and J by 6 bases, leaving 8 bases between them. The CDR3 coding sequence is TGTGCCAGCAGCTTAGCCGCTCTTGATACGCAGTATTTT. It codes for CASSLAALDTQYF.

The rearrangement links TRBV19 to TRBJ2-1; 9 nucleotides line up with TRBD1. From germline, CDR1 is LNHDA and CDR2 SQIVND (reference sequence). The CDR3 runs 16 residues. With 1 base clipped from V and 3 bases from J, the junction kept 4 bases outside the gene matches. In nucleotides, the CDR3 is TGTGCCAGTAGTATAGTGGACAGGGGACGCTACAATGAGCAGTTCTTC. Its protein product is CASSIVDRGRYNEQFF.

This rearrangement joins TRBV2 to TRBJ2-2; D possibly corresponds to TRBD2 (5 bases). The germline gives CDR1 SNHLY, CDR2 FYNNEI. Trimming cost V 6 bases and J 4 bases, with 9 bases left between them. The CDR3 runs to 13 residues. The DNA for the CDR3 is TGTGCCAGCAGGATAGCGTTCACCGGGGAGCTGTTTTTT. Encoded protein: CASRIAFTGELFF.

Here the CDR3 DNA reads TGTGCCAGCAGCTTGAGGGGAAACTATGGCTACACCTTC. Its translation is CASSLRGNYGYTF. V usage is TRBV5-4 and J usage is TRBJ1-2, with D perhaps matching TRBD1 (5 bases). With 1 base removed from V and 2 bases from J, the gap between germline ends came to 6 bases. Germline-derived CDR1 and CDR2 are SGHNT and YYREEE (reference sequence). The CDR3 contains 13 residues.

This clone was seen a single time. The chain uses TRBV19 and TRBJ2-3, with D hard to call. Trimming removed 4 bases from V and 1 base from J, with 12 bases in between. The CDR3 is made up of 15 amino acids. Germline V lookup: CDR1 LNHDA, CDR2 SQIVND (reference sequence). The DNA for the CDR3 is TGTGCCAGTAGTACTGGCAGAAGTCGCACAGATACGCAGTATTTT. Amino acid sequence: CASSTGRSRTDTQYF.

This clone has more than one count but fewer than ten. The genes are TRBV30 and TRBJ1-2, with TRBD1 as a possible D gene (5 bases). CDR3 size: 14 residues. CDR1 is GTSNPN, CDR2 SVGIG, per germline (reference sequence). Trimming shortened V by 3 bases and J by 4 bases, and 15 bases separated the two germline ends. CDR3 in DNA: TGTGCCTGGAGACCTCAGGGATCAGGCTATGGCTACACCTTC. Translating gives CAWRPQGSGYGYTF.

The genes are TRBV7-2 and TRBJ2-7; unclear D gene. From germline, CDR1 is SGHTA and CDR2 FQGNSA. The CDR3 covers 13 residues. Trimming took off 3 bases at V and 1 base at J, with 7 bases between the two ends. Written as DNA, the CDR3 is TGTGCCAGCAGCTTGTCTATGTCCTACGAGCAGTACTTC. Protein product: CASSLSMSYEQYF. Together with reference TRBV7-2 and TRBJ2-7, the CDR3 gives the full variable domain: GAGVSQSPSNKVTEKGKDVELRCDPISGHTALYWYRQSLGQGLEFLIYFQGNSAPDKSGLPSDRFSAERTGGSVSTLTIQRTQQEDSAVYLCASSLSMSYEQYFGPGTRLTVT.

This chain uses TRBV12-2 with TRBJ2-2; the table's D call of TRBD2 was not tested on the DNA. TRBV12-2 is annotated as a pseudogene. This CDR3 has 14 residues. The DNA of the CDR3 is TGTGCAAGTCGCTTAGATCGAGAGACCGGGGAGCTGTTTTTT. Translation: CASRLDRETGELFF.

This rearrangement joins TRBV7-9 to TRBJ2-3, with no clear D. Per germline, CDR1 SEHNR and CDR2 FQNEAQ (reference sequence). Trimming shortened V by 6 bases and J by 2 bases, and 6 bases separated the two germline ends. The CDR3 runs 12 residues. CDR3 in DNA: TGTGCCAGCAGGTTCCTCACAGATACGCAGTATTTT. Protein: CASRFLTDTQYF.

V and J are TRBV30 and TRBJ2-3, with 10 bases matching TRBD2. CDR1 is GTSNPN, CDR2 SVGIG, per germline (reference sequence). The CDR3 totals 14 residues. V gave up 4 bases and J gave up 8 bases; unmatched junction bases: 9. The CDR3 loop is CAWTASGRGGTQYF. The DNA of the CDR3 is TGTGCCTGGACAGCTAGCGGGAGAGGGGGTACGCAGTATTTT.

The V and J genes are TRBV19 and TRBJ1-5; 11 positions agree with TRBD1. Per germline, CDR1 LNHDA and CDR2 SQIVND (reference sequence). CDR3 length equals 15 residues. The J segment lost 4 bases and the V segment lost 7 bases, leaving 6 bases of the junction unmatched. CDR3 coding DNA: TGTGCCAGTACCCGGACAGGGGGCACGAATCAGCCCCAGCATTTT. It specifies CASTRTGGTNQPQHF. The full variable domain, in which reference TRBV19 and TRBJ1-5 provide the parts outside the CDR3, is DGGITQSPKYLFRKEGQNVTLSCEQNLNHDAMYWYRQDPGQGLRLIYYSQIVNDFQKGDIAEGYSVSREKKESFPLTVTSAQKNPTAFYLCASTRTGGTNQPQHFGDGTRLSIL.

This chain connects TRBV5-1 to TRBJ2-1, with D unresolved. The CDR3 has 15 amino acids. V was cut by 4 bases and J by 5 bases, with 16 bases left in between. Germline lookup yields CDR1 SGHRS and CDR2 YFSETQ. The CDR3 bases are TGCGCCAGCAGCATTGTGGGTAGGCAGAACAATGAGCAGTTCTTC. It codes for CASSIVGRQNNEQFF.

The CDR3 sequence is CASSPNYEQYF. The CDR3 nucleotides read TGTGCCAGCTCACCAAACTACGAGCAGTACTTC. This chain connects TRBV18 to TRBJ2-7, with no clear D. CDR1 KGHSH and CDR2 LQKENI come from the germline V gene. V lost 2 bases and J lost 3, with 2 bases in between. The CDR3 is 11 amino acids.

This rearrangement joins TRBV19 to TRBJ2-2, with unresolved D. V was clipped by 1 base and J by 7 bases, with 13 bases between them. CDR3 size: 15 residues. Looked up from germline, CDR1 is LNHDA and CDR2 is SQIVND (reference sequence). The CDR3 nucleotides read TGTGCCAGTAGTATAGCCTCCGGAGTTGGCGGGGAGCTGTTTTTT. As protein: CASSIASGVGGELFF.

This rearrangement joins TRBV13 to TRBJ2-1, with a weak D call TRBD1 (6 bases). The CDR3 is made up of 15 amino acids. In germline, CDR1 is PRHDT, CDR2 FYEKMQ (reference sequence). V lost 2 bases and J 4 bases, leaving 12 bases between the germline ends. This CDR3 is CASSLRLGGYNEQFF. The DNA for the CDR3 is TGTGCCAGCAGCTTAAGGCTAGGGGGATACAATGAGCAGTTCTTC.

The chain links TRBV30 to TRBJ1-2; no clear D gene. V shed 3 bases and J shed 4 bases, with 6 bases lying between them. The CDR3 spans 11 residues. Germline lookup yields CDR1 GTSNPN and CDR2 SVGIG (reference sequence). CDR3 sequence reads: CAWSGLYGYTF. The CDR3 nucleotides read TGTGCCTGGAGCGGACTCTATGGCTACACCTTC.